This T cell receptor beta chain comes out of a study of cytomegalovirus exposure and HLA in healthy donors. Use of 60 Vbeta and 13 Jbeta primers characterized the PCR. Sequenced by immunoSEQ multiplex PCR; TCRdb stores in-frame clones only, minus some. Of more than 110,000 clones in the sample, 65% to 80% were seen once. Study-level results: A missense variant in DCLRE1C was later tied to TCR beta V- and J-gene trimming. As immune exposure information, only CMV serostatus was available.

On this clone itself: Antigen: not known.

V was pared by 6 bases and J by 5 bases, with 17 bases between. CDR1 and CDR2 (germline): MNHEY, SVGAGI. The CDR3 loop spans 14 amino acids. This sequence was found in a man aged 25-40 years in good health and CMV-seronegative. The V and J genes are TRBV6-5 and TRBJ2-7; D not certain. Sequencing input: PBMCs. The chain's CDR3 is CASRYRTVFDEQYF. The CDR3 bases are TGTGCCAGCAGGTATCGTACGGTTTTCGACGAGCAGTACTTC.